The T cell receptor (beta chain) described here comes from a study of T cells in Graves' hyperthyroidism and ophthalmopathy. Germline loops: CDR1 SNHLY, CDR2 FYNNEI. This CDR3 is built from 15 residues. With 4 bases removed from V and 6 bases from J, the gap between germline ends came to 19 bases. Template material for amplifying TCR beta CDR3 regions consisted of RNA transcripts. TCR CDR3 regions were first amplified by RT-PCR with HTBI primers. From the multiplex PCR reads, TCRdb called clonotypes with MiXCR, one entry per CDR3 protein. The repertoire holds 480,000 or so distinct CDR3 sequences, with 35% to 50% as singletons.

The clonotype originates from an adult woman with Graves' disease, either hyperthyroidism or ophthalmopathy (not recorded which). Sample: peripheral blood or thyroid tissue (not recorded which). The chain recombines TRBV2 with TRBJ2-7; possibly TRBD2 for D (6 bases). This CDR3 is CASSGSRPGGGEQYF. CDR3 in DNA: TGTGCCAGCAGTGGAAGTCGACCCGGGGGTGGCGAGCAGTACTTC.